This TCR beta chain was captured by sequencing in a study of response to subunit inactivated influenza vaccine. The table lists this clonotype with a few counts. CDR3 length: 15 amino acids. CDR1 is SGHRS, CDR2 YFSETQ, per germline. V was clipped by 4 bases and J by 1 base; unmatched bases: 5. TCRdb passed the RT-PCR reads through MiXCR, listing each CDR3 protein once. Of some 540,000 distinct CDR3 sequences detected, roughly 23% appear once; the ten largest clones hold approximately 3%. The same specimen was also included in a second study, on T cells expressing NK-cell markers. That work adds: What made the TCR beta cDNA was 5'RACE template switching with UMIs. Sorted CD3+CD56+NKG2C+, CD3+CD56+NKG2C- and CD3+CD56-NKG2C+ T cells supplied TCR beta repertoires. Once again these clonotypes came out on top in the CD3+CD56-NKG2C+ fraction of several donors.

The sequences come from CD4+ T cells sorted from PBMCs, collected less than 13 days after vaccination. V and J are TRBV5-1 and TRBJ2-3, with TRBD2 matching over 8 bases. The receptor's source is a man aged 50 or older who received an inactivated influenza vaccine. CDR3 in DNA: TGCGCCAGCAGCCCGCGGGGGGAGGGCACAGATACGCAGTATTTT. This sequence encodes CASSPRGEGTDTQYF.